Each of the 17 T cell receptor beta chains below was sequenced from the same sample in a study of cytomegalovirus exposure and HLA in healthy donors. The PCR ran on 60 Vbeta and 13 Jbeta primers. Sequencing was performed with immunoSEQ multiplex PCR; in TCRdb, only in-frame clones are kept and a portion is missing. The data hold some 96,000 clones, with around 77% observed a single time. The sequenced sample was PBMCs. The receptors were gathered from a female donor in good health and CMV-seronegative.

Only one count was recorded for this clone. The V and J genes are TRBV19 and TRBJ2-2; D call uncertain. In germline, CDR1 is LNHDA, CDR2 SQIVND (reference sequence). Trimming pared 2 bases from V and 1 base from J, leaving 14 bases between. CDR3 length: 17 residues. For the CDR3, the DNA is TGTGCCAGTAGTATAATGTGGGCAGCTCAGAACACCGGGGAGCTGTTTTTT. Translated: CASSIMWAAQNTGELFF. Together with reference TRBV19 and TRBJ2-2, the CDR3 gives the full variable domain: DGGITQSPKYLFRKEGQNVTLSCEQNLNHDAMYWYRQDPGQGLRLIYYSQIVNDFQKGDIAEGYSVSREKKESFPLTVTSAQKNPTAFYLCASSIMWAAQNTGELFFGEGSRLTVL.

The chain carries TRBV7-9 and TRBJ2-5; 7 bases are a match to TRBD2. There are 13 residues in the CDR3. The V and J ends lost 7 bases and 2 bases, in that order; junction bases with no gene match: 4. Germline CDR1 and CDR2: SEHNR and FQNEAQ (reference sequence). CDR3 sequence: CASNKLAQETQYF. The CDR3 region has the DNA TGTGCCAGCAATAAACTAGCGCAAGAGACCCAGTACTTC.

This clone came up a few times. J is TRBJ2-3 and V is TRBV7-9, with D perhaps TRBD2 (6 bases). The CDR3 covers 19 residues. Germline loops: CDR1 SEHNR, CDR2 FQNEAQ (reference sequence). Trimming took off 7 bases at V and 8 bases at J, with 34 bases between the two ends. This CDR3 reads CASIQQQQVTRRVEGTQYF. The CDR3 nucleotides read TGTGCCAGCATACAGCAGCAGCAGGTTACCAGGCGGGTGGAGGGTACGCAGTATTTT.

CDR3 in DNA: TGTGCCAGCAGCTTAGATGGCCAGCGACAAGAGACCCAGTACTTC. It codes for CASSLDGQRQETQYF. The chain uses TRBV11-2 and TRBJ2-5; D not resolved. Trimming stripped 0 bases from V and 2 bases from J, with 10 bases between. The CDR3 consists of 15 residues. Germline CDR1 and CDR2: SGHAT and FQNNGV.

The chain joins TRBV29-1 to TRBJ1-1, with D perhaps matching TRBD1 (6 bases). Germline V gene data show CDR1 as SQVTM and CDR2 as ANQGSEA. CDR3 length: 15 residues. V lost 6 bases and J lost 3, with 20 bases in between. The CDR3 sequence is CSVKRQASRDTEAFF. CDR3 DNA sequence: TGCAGCGTGAAAAGACAGGCAAGTAGGGACACTGAAGCTTTCTTT.

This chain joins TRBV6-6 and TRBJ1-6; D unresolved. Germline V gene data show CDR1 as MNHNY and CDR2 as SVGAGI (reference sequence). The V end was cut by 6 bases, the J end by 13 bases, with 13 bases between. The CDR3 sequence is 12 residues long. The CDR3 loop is CASRETGRPLHF. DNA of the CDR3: TGTGCCAGCAGGGAAACGGGAAGGCCCCTCCACTTT.

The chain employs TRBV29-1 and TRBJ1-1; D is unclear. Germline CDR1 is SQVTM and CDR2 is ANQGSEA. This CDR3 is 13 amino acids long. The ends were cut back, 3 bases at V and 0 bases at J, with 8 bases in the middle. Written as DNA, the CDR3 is TGCAGCGTTGATGGAGCTATGAACACTGAAGCTTTCTTT. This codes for CSVDGAMNTEAFF.

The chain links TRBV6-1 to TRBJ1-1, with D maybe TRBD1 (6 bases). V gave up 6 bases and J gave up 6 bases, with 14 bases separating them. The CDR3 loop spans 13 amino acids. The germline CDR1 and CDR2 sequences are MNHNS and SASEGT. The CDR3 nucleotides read TGTGCCAGCAGAAGACAGGTTATAGCTGAAGCTTTCTTT. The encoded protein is CASRRQVIAEAFF.

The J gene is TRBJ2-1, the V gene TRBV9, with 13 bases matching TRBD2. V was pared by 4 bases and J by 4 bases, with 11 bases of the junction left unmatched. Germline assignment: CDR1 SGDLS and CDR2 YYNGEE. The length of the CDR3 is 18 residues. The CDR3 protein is CASSPPGTSGAQYNEQFF. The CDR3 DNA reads TGTGCCAGCAGCCCTCCCGGGACTAGCGGGGCCCAATACAATGAGCAGTTCTTC.

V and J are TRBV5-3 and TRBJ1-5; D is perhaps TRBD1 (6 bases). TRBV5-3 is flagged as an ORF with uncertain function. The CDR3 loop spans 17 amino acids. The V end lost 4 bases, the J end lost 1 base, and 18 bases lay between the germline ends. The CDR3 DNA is TGTGCCAGAAGCCCCCAAGACAGGACTGACAGCAATCAGCCCCAGCATTTT. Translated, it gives CARSPQDRTDSNQPQHF.

The CDR3 region is CASSLSAAGELFF. The CDR3 bases are TGTGCCAGCAGTTTATCGGCGGCCGGGGAGCTGTTTTTT. This chain joins TRBV27 and TRBJ2-2; D is uncertain. The CDR3 contains 13 residues. Germline values: CDR1 MNHEY, CDR2 SMNVEV (reference sequence). V lost 0 bases and J 6 bases, leaving 5 bases between the germline ends.

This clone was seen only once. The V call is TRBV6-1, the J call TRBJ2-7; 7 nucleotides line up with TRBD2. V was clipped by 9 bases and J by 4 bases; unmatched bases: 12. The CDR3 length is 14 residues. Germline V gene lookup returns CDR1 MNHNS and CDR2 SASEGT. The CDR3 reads CASRTSELFYEQYF. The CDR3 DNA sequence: TGTGCCAGTCGTACTAGCGAACTCTTTTACGAGCAGTACTTC.

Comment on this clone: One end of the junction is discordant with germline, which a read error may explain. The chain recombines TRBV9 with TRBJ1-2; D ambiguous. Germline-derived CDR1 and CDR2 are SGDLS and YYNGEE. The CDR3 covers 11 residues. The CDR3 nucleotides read TGTGCCAGCAGCTCCCGAGGTGGCCACACCTTC. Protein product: CASSSRGGHTF.

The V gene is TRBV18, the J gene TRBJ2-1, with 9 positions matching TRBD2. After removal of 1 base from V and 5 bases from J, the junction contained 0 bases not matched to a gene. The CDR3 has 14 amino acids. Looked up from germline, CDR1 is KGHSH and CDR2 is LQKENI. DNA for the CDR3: TGTGCCAGCTCACCACAGCGGGAGGACAATGAGCAGTTCTTC. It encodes CASSPQREDNEQFF.

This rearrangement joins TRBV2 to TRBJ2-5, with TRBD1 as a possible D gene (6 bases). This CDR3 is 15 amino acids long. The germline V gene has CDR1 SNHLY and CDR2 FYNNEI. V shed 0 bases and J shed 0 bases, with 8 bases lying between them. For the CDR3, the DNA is TGTGCCAGCAGTGAAGCCCGGACAGACCAAGAGACCCAGTACTTC. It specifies CASSEARTDQETQYF.

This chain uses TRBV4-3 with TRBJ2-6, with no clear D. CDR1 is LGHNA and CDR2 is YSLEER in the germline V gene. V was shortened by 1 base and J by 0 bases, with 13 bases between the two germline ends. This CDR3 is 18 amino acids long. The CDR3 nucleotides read TGCGCCAGCAGCCAAGGTTTTGGCCAGTCCTCTGGGGCCAACGTCCTGACTTTC. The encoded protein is CASSQGFGQSSGANVLTF.

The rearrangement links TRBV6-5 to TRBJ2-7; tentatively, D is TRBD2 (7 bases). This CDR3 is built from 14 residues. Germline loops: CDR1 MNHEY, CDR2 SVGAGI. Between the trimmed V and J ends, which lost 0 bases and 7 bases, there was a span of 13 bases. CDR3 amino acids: CASSYSGGREEQYF. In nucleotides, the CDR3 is TGTGCCAGCAGTTACTCGGGGGGGCGTGAAGAGCAGTACTTC.